The 15 T cell receptor beta chains in this list originate from one sample, sequenced in a study of T cell responses to AZD1222 COVID-19 vaccine. This table comes from immunoSEQ multiplex PCR, and its TCRdb copy is limited to in-frame clones, with some not included. The sample shows 98,000 or so clones, roughly 87% of them seen only once. Specimen: peripheral blood, collected on day 0 of MenACWY control vaccination. These receptors all come from an adult in good health.

The table lists this clone with a count of one. The chain combines TRBV6-5 with TRBJ2-7, with D unresolved. Trimming took off 6 bases at V and 6 bases at J, with 9 bases between the two ends. This CDR3 is 11 amino acids long. CDR1 and CDR2 from the germline V gene are MNHEY and SVGAGI. The CDR3 coding sequence is TGTGCCAGCAGCTCTGGTTTCGAGCAGTACTTC. Its translation is CASSSGFEQYF.

The chain carries TRBV28 and TRBJ2-6; D uncertain. The CDR3 runs 18 residues. V was pared by 2 bases and J by 0 bases, with 14 bases between. Per the germline V gene, CDR1 is MDHEN and CDR2 is SYDVKM. CDR3 bases: TGTGCCAGCAGTTTAATAGGTTCAATTCGCTCTGGGGCCAACGTCCTGACTTTC. Its protein product is CASSLIGSIRSGANVLTF.

The chain recombines TRBV7-2 with TRBJ2-3; TRBD2 matches 12 bases. CDR1 and CDR2 from the germline V gene are SGHTA and FQGNSA. This CDR3 contains 19 residues. V shed 4 bases and J 1 base; nucleotides not matched to a gene: 12. The CDR3 protein is CASSSASGGANLGTDTQYF. The CDR3 DNA follows: TGTGCCAGCAGCTCTGCTAGCGGGGGGGCCAATCTCGGCACAGATACGCAGTATTTT.

This clone showed up just once. The chain links TRBV2 to TRBJ1-4, with 8 bases matching TRBD1. The germline V gene encodes CDR1 SNHLY and CDR2 FYNNEI. With 8 bases clipped from V and 12 bases from J, the junction kept 2 bases outside the gene matches. This CDR3 is built from 10 residues. CDR3 DNA: TGTGCCAGCCGCAGGGGGCAACTGTTTTTT. It yields the protein CASRRGQLFF.

This chain connects TRBV6-5 to TRBJ1-4, with 7 bases fitting TRBD1. Per germline, CDR1 MNHEY and CDR2 SVGAGI. V lost 5 bases to trimming and J lost 5 bases; unmatched junction nucleotides: 5. The length of the CDR3 is 14 residues. This CDR3 reads CASSPRDRNEKLFF. The CDR3 DNA follows: TGTGCCAGCAGTCCACGGGACAGAAATGAAAAACTGTTTTTT.

The CDR3 here is CASSLAGTEYYGYTF. The CDR3 nucleotides are TGTGCCAGCAGCTTAGCCGGGACAGAGTACTATGGCTACACCTTC. This rearrangement joins TRBV7-2 to TRBJ1-2; TRBD1 matches 7 bases. CDR3 length equals 15 residues. Germline CDR1 reads SGHTA; CDR2 reads FQGNSA. The V segment lost 0 bases and the J segment 3 bases; nucleotides outside the gene matches: 4. Based on the CDR3 plus reference TRBV7-2 and TRBJ1-2, the full variable domain is GAGVSQSPSNKVTEKGKDVELRCDPISGHTALYWYRQSLGQGLEFLIYFQGNSAPDKSGLPSDRFSAERTGGSVSTLTIQRTQQEDSAVYLCASSLAGTEYYGYTFGSGTRLTVV.

The genes are TRBV28 and TRBJ2-1; D is unclear. V lost 2 bases to trimming and J lost 12 bases, with 11 bases between them. Germline V gene sequence: CDR1 MDHEN, CDR2 SYDVKM. CDR3 length equals 12 residues. Here the CDR3 DNA reads TGTGCCAGCAGTTTAATGGGCGAGGTGCAGTTCTTC. Translated: CASSLMGEVQFF.

Here the CDR3 reads CASSRESYEQYF. In nucleotides, the CDR3 is TGTGCCAGCAGTCGGGAATCCTACGAGCAGTACTTC. The V gene is TRBV2, the J gene TRBJ2-7; D is perhaps TRBD2 (5 bases). Trimming cost V 5 bases and J 1 base, with 6 bases left between them. Germline values: CDR1 SNHLY, CDR2 FYNNEI. CDR3 length equals 12 residues.

V and J are TRBV29-1 and TRBJ1-1; D not certain. The germline V and J ends were trimmed by 7 bases and 2 bases, with 14 bases remaining between them. Germline V lookup: CDR1 SQVTM, CDR2 ANQGSEA. This CDR3 comprises 13 residues. The CDR3 DNA follows: TGCAGCGCTTGGAGGATCGAAAACACTGAAGCTTTCTTT. It codes for CSAWRIENTEAFF.

V usage is TRBV29-1 and J usage is TRBJ2-1; TRBD2 is a possible D gene (5 bases). V was shortened by 7 bases and J by 8 bases, with 15 bases between the two germline ends. This CDR3 spans 12 amino acids. Germline CDR1 reads SQVTM; CDR2 reads ANQGSEA. Written as DNA, the CDR3 is TGCAGCGCCTGGGCCCTCGGGGATGAGCAGTTCTTC. Its translation: CSAWALGDEQFF.

A note on this clone: One junction end disagrees with the germline gene, perhaps due to a read error. The chain combines TRBV5-4 with TRBJ2-7, with D unresolved. This CDR3 has 13 residues. Germline CDR1 reads SGHNT; CDR2 reads YYREEE (reference sequence). The CDR3 protein is CASSLESSHEQYF. As DNA, the CDR3 is TGTGCCAGCAGCTTGGAAAGCTCCCACGAGCAGTACTTC.

The chain joins TRBV19 to TRBJ1-5; no clear D. CDR1 is LNHDA, CDR2 SQIVND, per germline (reference sequence). The CDR3 is 11 amino acids. V was shortened by 4 bases and J by 11 bases, with 9 bases between the two germline ends. CDR3 bases: TGTGCCAGTAGTACGGACTTAGCCCAGCATTTT. It specifies CASSTDLAQHF.

This chain joins TRBV11-2 and TRBJ2-5; 9 bases line up with TRBD2. Germline lookup yields CDR1 SGHAT and CDR2 FQNNGV. Trimming removed 0 bases from V and 5 bases from J; junction bases left unmatched: 4. This CDR3 has 15 amino acids. The CDR3 reads CASSLEAGGPETQYF. CDR3 coding DNA: TGTGCCAGCAGCTTAGAAGCGGGGGGCCCGGAGACCCAGTACTTC.

V usage is TRBV4-1 and J usage is TRBJ1-2; 7 bases map to TRBD1. Germline assignment: CDR1 MGHRA and CDR2 YSYEKL. This CDR3 has 20 residues. The J segment lost 0 bases and the V segment lost 8 bases, leaving 24 bases of the junction unmatched. The CDR3 nucleotides read TGCGCCAGCTCCCGTATCTTCGCCTCCGCAAACAGGGGATCTAACTATGGCTACACCTTC. This gives the protein CASSRIFASANRGSNYGYTF.

The chain is built from TRBV4-3 and TRBJ2-3; perhaps TRBD1 as D (5 bases). V was cut by 4 bases and J by 2 bases, with 16 bases left in between. Germline loops: CDR1 LGHNA, CDR2 YSLEER. There are 16 residues in the CDR3. DNA of the CDR3: TGCGCCAGCAGCCGGAAAAACAAGGGGCCCACAGATACGCAGTATTTT. The encoded protein is CASSRKNKGPTDTQYF.